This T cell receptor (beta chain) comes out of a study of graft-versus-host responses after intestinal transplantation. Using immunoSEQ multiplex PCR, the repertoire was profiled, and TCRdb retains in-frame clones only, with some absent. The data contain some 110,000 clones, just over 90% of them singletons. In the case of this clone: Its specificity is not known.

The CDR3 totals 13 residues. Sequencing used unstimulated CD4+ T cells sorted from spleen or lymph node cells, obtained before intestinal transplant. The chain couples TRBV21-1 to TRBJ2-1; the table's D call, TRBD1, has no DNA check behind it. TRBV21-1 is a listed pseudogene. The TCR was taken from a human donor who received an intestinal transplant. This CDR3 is CASSNLLGQGNFF. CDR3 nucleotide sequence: TGTGCCAGCAGCAATTTATTAGGACAGGGGAACTTCTTC.